One and the same sample provided the 24 T cell receptor beta chains below, sequenced in a study of patients and donors after allogeneic stem cell transplantation. From the RT-PCR reads, TCRdb called clonotypes with MiXCR, one entry per CDR3 protein. Of about a million distinct CDR3 sequences in the sample, about a sixth were seen once. The sequencing sample was made of blood, either unsorted or a sorted T cell fraction (not recorded which). These receptors were collected from a human donor who was either an allogeneic HSCT recipient or a stem cell or donor lymphocyte infusion donor (not recorded which). It is not recorded whose cells these are; they may come from a transplant donor.

The V call is TRBV6-5, the J call TRBJ1-1; the D is unclear. The CDR3 contains 12 residues. Between the trimmed V and J ends, which lost 8 bases and 4 bases, there was a span of 11 bases. CDR1 is MNHEY and CDR2 is SVGAGI in the germline V gene. CDR3 DNA sequence: TGTGCCAGCTGGAGGTACATCACTGAAGCTTTCTTT. Encoded protein: CASWRYITEAFF.

The table lists this clonotype with a few counts. The chain employs TRBV7-9 and TRBJ2-5; 9 nucleotides match TRBD1. V was pared by 5 bases and J by 5 bases, with 9 bases of the junction left unmatched. The germline gives CDR1 SEHNR, CDR2 FQNEAQ (reference sequence). The CDR3 contains 15 residues. The CDR3 region is CASSATGQGGETQYF. CDR3 nucleotide sequence: TGTGCCAGCAGCGCCACGGGACAGGGAGGGGAGACCCAGTACTTC.

CDR3 nucleotide sequence: TGTGCCATCAGTGAGTCTGGGGCGACCCACTACGAGCAGTACTTC. Translating gives CAISESGATHYEQYF. The chain recombines TRBV10-3 with TRBJ2-7, with D possibly TRBD1 on 5 matching bases. Germline V CDR1 and CDR2: ENHRY, SYGVKD. V lost 0 bases and J 3 bases, leaving 12 bases between the germline ends. The CDR3 consists of 15 residues.

V gene TRBV20-1 combines with J gene TRBJ2-3; D is possibly TRBD2 (6 bases). Trimming cost V 5 bases and J 4 bases, with 13 bases left between them. The germline CDR1 and CDR2 sequences are DFQATT and SNEGSKA (reference sequence). This CDR3 is built from 13 residues. The CDR3 reads CSAQRVVADTQYF. The DNA for the CDR3 is TGCAGTGCTCAGCGGGTGGTAGCAGATACGCAGTATTTT.

This clonotype was seen a few times. The V and J genes are TRBV3-1 and TRBJ2-5, with D possibly being TRBD2 (5 bases). CDR1 is LGHDT, CDR2 YNNKEL, per germline (reference sequence). Deletions cut 0 bases from V and 4 bases from J, with 6 bases between. This CDR3 region has 13 residues. Here the CDR3 reads CASSQERAETQYF. The CDR3 DNA reads TGTGCCAGCAGCCAAGAGAGGGCAGAGACCCAGTACTTC.

The gene calls are TRBV19 and TRBJ2-7; 10 bases align to TRBD1. Unmatched junction bases numbered 8, after V lost 0 bases and J lost 6 bases. From germline, CDR1 is LNHDA and CDR2 SQIVND (reference sequence). CDR3 length equals 16 residues. The CDR3 DNA reads as TGTGCCAGTAGTATAGATCTGGGACAGGGGATCTGCGAGCAGTACTTC. It translates to CASSIDLGQGICEQYF.

This chain joins TRBV21-1 and TRBJ2-7; the listed D gene, TRBD1, was not tested against the DNA. TRBV21-1 counts as a pseudogene. There are 18 residues in the CDR3. CDR3 residues: CASSKGLLKTGVFYEQYF. Here the CDR3 DNA reads TGTGCCAGCAGCAAAGGGCTCCTAAAGACAGGGGTTTTCTACGAGCAGTACTTC.

The V call is TRBV29-1, the J call TRBJ2-3, with D unresolved. V shed 1 base and J shed 5 bases, with 22 bases lying between them. The V gene's germline CDR1 is SQVTM and CDR2 ANQGSEA. The CDR3 is 17 residues long. Here the CDR3 DNA reads TGCAGCGTTGAAGTTGATAATCGACTGGGTATATTAGATACGCAGTATTTT. It codes for CSVEVDNRLGILDTQYF.

The chain couples TRBV2 to TRBJ1-2, with TRBD1 matching over 8 bases. The CDR3 consists of 12 residues. With V trimmed by 10 bases and J by 2 bases, 3 bases remained unmatched. Germline loops: CDR1 SNHLY, CDR2 FYNNEI. The CDR3 loop is CAKQGENYGYTF. The CDR3 DNA reads as TGTGCCAAACAGGGGGAGAACTATGGCTACACCTTC.

The CDR3 here is CASSPSQEKLFF. The CDR3 DNA is TGTGCCAGCTCACCATCGCAAGAAAAACTGTTTTTT. This rearrangement joins TRBV18 to TRBJ1-4; D gene unclear. Germline V gene data show CDR1 as KGHSH and CDR2 as LQKENI. Between the trimmed V and J ends, which lost 2 bases and 8 bases, there was a span of 6 bases. The length of the CDR3 is 12 residues.

The CDR3 nucleotides are TGTGCCAGCAGCCAAGCCCAACTAGCGGGGGGGCGGAATGAGCAGTTCTTC. Its protein is CASSQAQLAGGRNEQFF. The chain has TRBV4-2 and TRBJ2-1; TRBD2 agrees at 13 bases. This CDR3 region has 17 residues. Germline V gene lookup returns CDR1 LGHNA and CDR2 YNFKEQ. The J segment lost 7 bases and the V segment lost 1 base, leaving 7 bases of the junction unmatched.

This chain links TRBV5-8 with TRBJ1-1, with 8 positions matching TRBD1. The trim removed 4 bases at V and 2 bases at J, leaving 13 bases unmatched. CDR3 length: 17 amino acids. Germline CDR1 reads SGHTS; CDR2 reads YDEGEE. The CDR3 here is CASSLRGATGDNTEAFF. The CDR3 DNA follows: TGTGCCAGCAGCCTAAGGGGGGCGACAGGGGATAACACTGAAGCTTTCTTT. The whole variable domain, filled in from reference TRBV5-8 and TRBJ1-1, reads EAGVTQSPTHLIKTRGQQATLRCSPISGHTSVYWYQQALGLGLQFLLWYDEGEERNRGNFPPRFSGRQFPNYSSELNVNALELEDSALYLCASSLRGATGDNTEAFFGQGTRLTVV.

The CDR3 sequence: CAVTPRGEQFF. The CDR3 DNA reads as TGTGCCGTAACCCCGAGAGGGGAGCAGTTCTTC. The V gene is TRBV7-3, the J gene TRBJ2-1, with a weak D call TRBD2 (5 bases). Germline V gives CDR1 SGHTA, CDR2 FQGTGA. The CDR3 is made up of 11 amino acids. V was shortened by 11 bases and J by 10 bases, with 15 bases between the two germline ends.

There are many counts of this clonotype. The chain carries TRBV12-3 or TRBV12-4 and TRBJ2-1; no clear D gene. V lost 6 bases to trimming and J lost 15 bases, with 18 bases between them. The CDR3 is 12 amino acids. The CDR3 DNA follows: TGTGCCAGCAGCCTGAAGCACCTAAGGCTGTTCTTC. This sequence encodes CASSLKHLRLFF.

This clonotype was counted only a few times. The V call is TRBV12-3 or TRBV12-4, the J call TRBJ2-3; D perhaps matches TRBD2 (7 bases). This CDR3 is 15 amino acids long. Trimming cost V 6 bases and J 2 bases, with 15 bases left between them. The CDR3 DNA follows: TGTGCCAGCAGAAGGGGAGGGGGGTCCACAGATACGCAGTATTTT. Translation gives CASRRGGGSTDTQYF.

This clonotype was counted only a few times. The chain carries TRBV2 and TRBJ1-5; TRBD1 matches 9 bases. V shed 2 bases and J 6 bases; nucleotides not matched to a gene: 5. CDR1 SNHLY and CDR2 FYNNEI come from the germline V gene. CDR3 size: 15 residues. CDR3 sequence: CASSEQTGGGQPQHF. In DNA form, the CDR3 reads TGTGCCAGCAGTGAACAGACAGGGGGAGGTCAGCCCCAGCATTTT.

The gene calls are TRBV11-3 and TRBJ2-2, with D perhaps given as TRBD1 or TRBD2 (5 bases each). Trimming shortened V by 1 base and J by 1 base, and 13 bases separated the two germline ends. CDR3 length: 17 residues. Germline V CDR1 and CDR2: SGHNT, YENEEA. The CDR3 nucleotides are TGTGCCAGCAGCTTAGCCCTGGGACCGAAGAACACCGGGGAGCTGTTTTTT. It yields the protein CASSLALGPKNTGELFF.

In this sample, this clonotype turned up many times. The chain joins TRBV7-9 to TRBJ2-2; TRBD1 is a possible D gene (6 bases). Germline V gene data show CDR1 as SEHNR and CDR2 as FQNEAQ (reference sequence). The CDR3 runs to 13 residues. Deletions cut 8 bases from V and 5 bases from J, with 12 bases between. CDR3 sequence (DNA): TGTGCCAGCGGAACAGGGAAGACCGGGGAGCTGTTTTTT. Protein product: CASGTGKTGELFF.

This clonotype was observed a handful of times. The chain has TRBV4-1 and TRBJ2-7; 9 bases fit TRBD1. V trimming: 2 bases; J trimming: 4 bases; junction bases outside the gene matches: 3. The germline V gene encodes CDR1 MGHRA and CDR2 YSYEKL. The CDR3 has 14 residues. The CDR3 region is CASSQKGQGYEQYF. The CDR3 DNA follows: TGCGCCAGCAGCCAAAAGGGACAGGGATACGAGCAGTACTTC.

This clonotype was observed at least ten times. The rearrangement uses TRBV12-3 or TRBV12-4 and TRBJ1-5, with D uncertain. The V end lost 5 bases, the J end lost 7 bases, and 15 bases lay between the germline ends. The CDR3 runs to 14 residues. The CDR3, as DNA: TGTGCCAGCAGTGTGCCCGGAGGAAACCAGCCCCAGCATTTT. Translated, it gives CASSVPGGNQPQHF.

There are a few counts of this clonotype. The J gene is TRBJ2-2, the V gene TRBV7-9, with 8 bases that match TRBD1. V shed 6 bases and J 0 bases; nucleotides not matched to a gene: 3. CDR1 is SEHNR and CDR2 is FQNEAQ in the germline V gene (reference sequence). The CDR3 is made up of 15 amino acids. CDR3 DNA sequence: TGTGCCAGCAGATACAGGGGGACGAACACCGGGGAGCTGTTTTTT. Translation: CASRYRGTNTGELFF. The whole variable domain, remainder taken from reference TRBV7-9 and TRBJ2-2, is DTGVSQNPRHKITKRGQNVTFRCDPISEHNRLYWYRQTLGQGPEFLTYFQNEAQLEKSRLLSDRFSAERPKGSFSTLEIQRTEQGDSAMYLCASRYRGTNTGELFFGEGSRLTVL.

This clonotype was found a few times. The chain employs TRBV20-1 and TRBJ2-1, with 7 nucleotides matching TRBD2. Trimming removed 1 base from V and 4 bases from J; junction bases left unmatched: 4. Germline CDR1 DFQATT, CDR2 SNEGSKA (reference sequence). This CDR3 contains 14 residues. This chain's CDR3 is CSARVTGGYNEQFF. DNA of the CDR3: TGCAGTGCTAGAGTAACGGGGGGATACAATGAGCAGTTCTTC.

V and J are TRBV20-1 and TRBJ2-7; 9 bases align to TRBD1. Germline CDR1 DFQATT, CDR2 SNEGSKA (reference sequence). The CDR3 is made up of 17 amino acids. V lost 3 bases, J lost 5 bases, and 17 bases stayed unmatched. The CDR3 DNA follows: TGCAGTGCTAGCTCCAACAGTGGGGGACAGGGATCCCACGAGCAGTACTTC. It encodes CSASSNSGGQGSHEQYF.

This clonotype was counted between two and nine times. The CDR3: CSARVGDGYTF. The CDR3 region has the DNA TGCAGTGCTAGAGTAGGGGATGGCTACACCTTC. The rearrangement joins TRBV20-1 to TRBJ1-2; perhaps TRBD1 as D (5 bases). Per the germline V gene, CDR1 is DFQATT and CDR2 is SNEGSKA (reference sequence). Trimming cost V 1 base and J 6 bases, with 6 bases left between them. The CDR3 spans 11 residues.